What follows are 27 T cell receptor beta chains derived from one specimen sequenced in a study of Tregs in tolerant kidney transplant recipients. The repertoire was sequenced with immunoSEQ multiplex PCR; TCRdb's copy has only in-frame clones and lacks some. This table has tens of thousands of clones, 90% to 95% appearing once. This specimen was CD4+ T cells from blood, taken before the transplant. These receptors were collected from a human donor who received a combined kidney and bone marrow transplant.

The V gene is TRBV5-1, the J gene TRBJ1-2; no reliable D call. V was trimmed by 4 bases and J by 3 bases, leaving 7 bases between them. There are 12 residues in the CDR3. Germline CDR1 reads SGHRS; CDR2 reads YFSETQ. CDR3 in amino acids: CASSVSYYGYTF. For the CDR3, the DNA is TGCGCCAGCAGCGTAAGCTACTATGGCTACACCTTC.

The chain recombines TRBV19 with TRBJ2-1, with 15 bases identical to TRBD2. This CDR3 contains 16 residues. CDR1 LNHDA and CDR2 SQIVND come from the germline V gene (reference sequence). The V gene end was trimmed by 4 bases and the J gene end by 6 bases; junction bases not matched to a gene: 4. This chain's CDR3 is CASSSGLAGGFNEQFF. The CDR3 DNA follows: TGTGCCAGTAGTAGCGGACTAGCGGGGGGGTTCAATGAGCAGTTCTTC.

This clone was counted once. The chain links TRBV29-1 to TRBJ1-1; D is perhaps TRBD1 (6 bases). The length of the CDR3 is 14 residues. Germline CDR1 reads SQVTM; CDR2 reads ANQGSEA. Trimming took 4 bases from V and 0 from J, leaving 12 bases between them. The CDR3 coding sequence is TGCAGCGTTGGCGGGGGACATATGAACACTGAAGCTTTCTTT. This sequence encodes CSVGGGHMNTEAFF.

This clone showed up just once. The chain joins TRBV18 to TRBJ1-1; no firm D call. The CDR3 is made up of 12 amino acids. V lost 2 bases and J lost 4, with 5 bases in between. Per the germline V gene, CDR1 is KGHSH and CDR2 is LQKENI. CDR3 bases: TGTGCCAGCTCACCAGGGAGCACTGAAGCTTTCTTT. Amino acid sequence: CASSPGSTEAFF.

The rearrangement links TRBV4-1 to TRBJ2-3, with unresolved D. The V end lost 3 bases, the J end lost 4 bases, and 5 bases lay between the germline ends. The CDR3 is 12 amino acids. Germline V gene lookup returns CDR1 MGHRA and CDR2 YSYEKL. CDR3 sequence reads: CASSHPADTQYF. DNA for the CDR3: TGCGCCAGCAGCCATCCGGCAGATACGCAGTATTTT.

The chain has TRBV18 and TRBJ2-1; 11 nucleotides align to TRBD2. Germline CDR1 is KGHSH and CDR2 is LQKENI. The CDR3 is 15 amino acids. V shed 4 bases, J shed 4 bases, and the junction held 3 bases outside the gene matches. DNA of the CDR3: TGTGCCAGCTCACAATCTAGCGGGAGGTACAATGAGCAGTTCTTC. Translating gives CASSQSSGRYNEQFF.

The chain couples TRBV11-3 to TRBJ2-2; TRBD2 is a possible D gene (5 bases). Trimming left V 5 bases short and J 4 bases short, with 20 bases between. The CDR3 has 17 residues. CDR1 is SGHNT, CDR2 YENEEA, per germline. The CDR3 coding sequence is TGTGCCAGCAGCCGCTCCGCGGACTTTCACATCACCGGGGAGCTGTTTTTT. Translation gives CASSRSADFHITGELFF. The variable domain in full, completed from reference TRBV11-3 and TRBJ2-2, reads EAGVVQSPRYKIIEKKQPVAFWCNPISGHNTLYWYLQNLGQGPELLIRYENEEAVDDSQLPKDRFSAERLKGVDSTLKIQPAELGDSAVYLCASSRSADFHITGELFFGEGSRLTVL.

The chain is built from TRBV18 and TRBJ2-6; 13 bases are shared with TRBD2. Unmatched junction bases numbered 7, after V lost 3 bases and J lost 2 bases. The germline V gene encodes CDR1 KGHSH and CDR2 LQKENI. This CDR3 is 19 amino acids long. The CDR3 region is CASSPRTSGSIAGANVLTF. The CDR3 DNA follows: TGTGCCAGCTCACCCAGGACTAGCGGGAGTATAGCTGGGGCCAACGTCCTGACTTTC.

The gene calls are TRBV5-5 and TRBJ1-6; 7 bases match TRBD1. With 3 bases clipped from V and 0 bases from J, the junction kept 12 bases outside the gene matches. This CDR3 is 19 amino acids long. The germline gives CDR1 SGHKS, CDR2 YYEKEE (reference sequence). The CDR3 protein is CASSSITGQISSYNSPLHF. CDR3 DNA: TGTGCCAGCAGCTCGATAACGGGACAGATAAGCTCCTATAATTCACCCCTCCACTTT.

The V gene is TRBV6-5, the J gene TRBJ2-5; no clear D. Per the germline V gene, CDR1 is MNHEY and CDR2 is SVGAGI. The CDR3 covers 14 residues. The V and J ends lost 4 bases and 4 bases respectively, with 13 bases between them. CDR3 coding DNA: TGTGCCAGCAGTTCGACTTTCCCCCGAGAGACCCAGTACTTC. Encoded protein: CASSSTFPRETQYF.

The J gene is TRBJ2-7, the V gene TRBV5-8; 7 nucleotides match TRBD2. The length of the CDR3 is 16 residues. Germline V gives CDR1 SGHTS, CDR2 YDEGEE. J was trimmed by 3 bases and V by 4 bases; bases with no gene match: 13. CDR3 in amino acids: CASSGGLSRLNYEQYF. CDR3 DNA sequence: TGTGCCAGCAGCGGGGGACTAAGTCGTCTAAACTACGAGCAGTACTTC.

CDR3 DNA: TGTGCCAGCAGCTTAGTCCTCCTCCGGACAGAAGAGACCCAGTACTTC. It translates to CASSLVLLRTEETQYF. The genes are TRBV7-9 and TRBJ2-5; D may be TRBD1 (6 bases). V shed 1 base and J shed 3 bases, with 15 bases lying between them. The CDR3 has 16 amino acids. Germline CDR1 reads SEHNR; CDR2 reads FQNEAQ (reference sequence).

This sequence joins TRBV6-5 and TRBJ2-6; D gene uncertain. With 7 bases removed from V and 0 bases from J, the gap between germline ends came to 10 bases. CDR3 length equals 15 residues. CDR1 and CDR2 (germline): MNHEY, SVGAGI. CDR3 coding DNA: TGTGCCAGCACTCCCCGTTACTCTGGGGCCAACGTCCTGACTTTC. Translating gives CASTPRYSGANVLTF.

The rearrangement links TRBV9 to TRBJ2-2; 10 bases line up with TRBD1. This CDR3 contains 17 residues. The germline gives CDR1 SGDLS, CDR2 YYNGEE. V dropped 3 bases and J dropped 0; count of bases not matched to a gene: 5. The CDR3 sequence is CASSGRQGAANTGELFF. The CDR3 DNA reads TGTGCCAGCAGCGGAAGACAGGGGGCTGCGAACACCGGGGAGCTGTTTTTT.

The V gene is TRBV11-3, the J gene TRBJ2-5; D is unclear. Germline V lookup: CDR1 SGHNT, CDR2 YENEEA. The CDR3 covers 11 residues. The V end lost 5 bases, the J end lost 5 bases, and 6 bases lay between the germline ends. CDR3 residues: CASSPGETQYF. The CDR3 coding sequence is TGTGCCAGCAGCCCCGGGGAGACCCAGTACTTC.

V gene TRBV19 combines with J gene TRBJ2-5, with TRBD1 identical over 12 bases. The germline gives CDR1 LNHDA, CDR2 SQIVND (reference sequence). The ends lost 5 bases at V and 5 bases at J; junction bases unmatched: 6. The CDR3 totals 15 residues. The CDR3 DNA reads TGTGCCAGTAGTCCGGGGACAGGGGGCATGGAGACCCAGTACTTC. This codes for CASSPGTGGMETQYF.

This chain links TRBV18 with TRBJ2-1; 11 nucleotides match TRBD2. J gave up 5 bases and V 2 bases, and 11 bases lay outside the gene matches. This CDR3 spans 18 amino acids. Looked up from germline, CDR1 is KGHSH and CDR2 is LQKENI. CDR3 amino acids: CASSPVTSGVGVDNEQFF. The CDR3 nucleotides are TGTGCCAGCTCACCAGTGACTAGCGGGGTCGGAGTTGACAATGAGCAGTTCTTC.

The chain is built from TRBV27 and TRBJ2-5, with D perhaps matching TRBD2 (5 bases). Germline loops: CDR1 MNHEY, CDR2 SMNVEV (reference sequence). The CDR3 contains 13 residues. Trimming pared 4 bases from V and 7 bases from J, leaving 13 bases between. CDR3 sequence (DNA): TGTGCCAGCAGTTCGGAGGTTCGAGGGACCCAGTACTTC. Translating it yields CASSSEVRGTQYF.

CDR3: CASSLDRVGNEKLFF. The DNA for the CDR3 is TGTGCCAGTAGTCTCGACAGGGTGGGGAATGAAAAACTGTTTTTT. The gene calls are TRBV19 and TRBJ1-4, with TRBD1 matching over 7 bases. J gave up 5 bases and V 5 bases, and 8 bases lay outside the gene matches. The V gene's germline CDR1 is LNHDA and CDR2 SQIVND (reference sequence). The CDR3 is 15 residues long.

The V and J genes are TRBV11-1 and TRBJ1-4, with 9 bases identical to TRBD1. The CDR3 sequence is 14 residues long. V trimming: 4 bases; J trimming: 5 bases; junction bases outside the gene matches: 2. Germline loops: CDR1 SGHAT, CDR2 FQDESV (reference sequence). The CDR3 reads CASSSTGGNEKLFF. As DNA, the CDR3 is TGTGCCAGCAGCTCCACAGGGGGCAATGAAAAACTGTTTTTT.

The chain is built from TRBV15 and TRBJ2-3; D possibly corresponds to TRBD2 (6 bases). CDR1 and CDR2 from the germline V gene are LNHNV and YYDKDF (reference sequence). Trimming took 5 bases from V and 4 from J, leaving 10 bases between them. The length of the CDR3 is 13 residues. The CDR3, as DNA: TGTGCCACCAGCTTAGGGACTTCAGATACGCAGTATTTT. Encoded protein: CATSLGTSDTQYF.

This chain joins TRBV9 and TRBJ2-5; D is possibly TRBD1 (6 bases). This CDR3 is built from 15 residues. Germline V gene data show CDR1 as SGDLS and CDR2 as YYNGEE. The V end lost 4 bases, the J end lost 2 bases, and 15 bases lay between the germline ends. The CDR3 reads CASSLSGTRQETQYF. In DNA form, the CDR3 reads TGTGCCAGCAGCCTATCCGGGACACGGCAAGAGACCCAGTACTTC.

A single count supports this clone. The V call is TRBV7-3, the J call TRBJ2-1, with D possibly TRBD2 on 6 matching bases. Germline V gene lookup returns CDR1 SGHTA and CDR2 FQGTGA. V lost 5 bases and J 0 bases, leaving 14 bases between the germline ends. The CDR3 consists of 16 residues. CDR3 protein: CASSPGTGSSYNEQFF. CDR3 nucleotides: TGTGCCAGCAGCCCGGGGACTGGCAGCTCCTACAATGAGCAGTTCTTC. The full variable domain, rest sourced from reference TRBV7-3 and TRBJ2-1, is GAGVSQTPSNKVTEKGKYVELRCDPISGHTALYWYRQSLGQGPEFLIYFQGTGAADDSGLPNDRFFAVRPEGSVSTLKIQRTERGDSAVYLCASSPGTGSSYNEQFFGPGTRLTVL.

This chain uses TRBV10-3 with TRBJ2-2; 8 nucleotides align to TRBD2. V lost 4 bases and J lost 5; bases outside the gene matches: 12. This CDR3 is built from 17 residues. CDR1 is ENHRY and CDR2 is SYGVKD in the germline V gene. The CDR3 nucleotides read TGTGCCATCAGTGGGGCGGAGACTAGCGTGGCGACCGGGGAGCTGTTTTTT. Translating gives CAISGAETSVATGELFF.

V gene TRBV14 combines with J gene TRBJ1-2; D remains unclear. Trimming removed 3 bases from V and 2 bases from J, with 7 bases in between. In germline, CDR1 is SGHDN, CDR2 FVKESK. The CDR3 totals 13 residues. CDR3 loop: CASSHQVNYGYTF. DNA of the CDR3: TGTGCCAGCAGCCATCAGGTGAACTATGGCTACACCTTC.

Note on this clone: Sequence at one end of the junction differs from germline and may be a read error. Other DNA sequences of this sample code for an identical CDR3. The chain couples TRBV5-4 to TRBJ1-6; D perhaps matches TRBD1 (6 bases). Germline CDR1 reads SGHNT; CDR2 reads YYREEE (reference sequence). The CDR3 spans 14 residues. The CDR3 spells CASSLDRDNSPLHF. The CDR3 DNA reads as TGTGCCAGCAGCTTGGACAGGGATAATTCCCCCCTCCACTTT.

This chain connects TRBV13 to TRBJ2-3, with 9 bases lining up with TRBD2. The CDR3 runs 17 residues. J lost 2 bases, V lost 0 bases, and 6 bases had no gene match. Germline V gene lookup returns CDR1 PRHDT and CDR2 FYEKMQ (reference sequence). This chain's CDR3 is CASSLGETSGPTDTQYF. DNA for the CDR3: TGTGCCAGCAGCTTAGGGGAGACTAGCGGACCCACAGATACGCAGTATTTT.